These 8 T cell receptor beta chains originate from one sample sequenced in a study of T cells in Graves' hyperthyroidism and ophthalmopathy. Template material for amplifying TCR beta CDR3 regions consisted of RNA transcripts. A first-round RT-PCR of the TCR CDR3 used the HTBI primer set. From the multiplex PCR reads, TCRdb called clonotypes with MiXCR, one entry per CDR3 protein. The table lists hundreds of thousands of distinct CDR3 sequences, approximately 14% of them singletons. Sample: blood. These receptors originate from a woman aged 45 to 65 with Graves' ophthalmopathy.

Comments on this clonotype: One end of the junction varies from germline; a read error may be responsible. The rearrangement joins TRBV5-1 to TRBJ1-2, with D uncertain. The CDR3 loop spans 13 amino acids. The germline V gene encodes CDR1 SGHRS and CDR2 YFSETQ. Here the CDR3 DNA reads TGTGCCAGCAGCTTGATGGCTAACTATGGCTACACCTTC. This codes for CASSLMANYGYTF.

The V gene is TRBV18, the J gene TRBJ1-3; maybe TRBD1 (5 bases). The CDR3 runs 16 residues. Trimming removed 0 bases at V and 4 bases at J, with 13 bases between. Germline CDR1 KGHSH, CDR2 LQKENI. DNA for the CDR3: TGTGCCAGCTCACCACCGATCGGGGCGATAGGAAACACCATATATTTT. This encodes CASSPPIGAIGNTIYF.

Of note for this clonotype: This may come from a read error, since a much larger clone is one base off. This sequence joins TRBV20-1 and TRBJ2-5; 7 bases agree with TRBD2. Germline CDR1 DFQATT, CDR2 SNEGSKA (reference sequence). The junction had 15 bases not matched to a gene; V was cut back by 6 bases and J by 2 bases. This CDR3 has 16 residues. The DNA for the CDR3 is TGCAGTGCCGGCTCCCTGGCTAGCGGAGTGCAAGAGACCCAGTACTTC. Translating gives CSAGSLASGVQETQYF.

This clonotype was found a few times. The chain recombines TRBV16 with TRBJ1-2; tentative D call: TRBD1 (5 bases). The CDR3 length is 17 residues. CDR1 and CDR2 (germline): KGHSY, FQNENV. The germline V and J ends were trimmed by 0 bases and 4 bases, with 18 bases remaining between them. The CDR3 region is CASSQSGGTSSPYGYTF. Here the CDR3 DNA reads TGTGCCAGCAGCCAATCGGGCGGGACCTCTTCCCCCTATGGCTACACCTTC.

The chain is built from TRBV9 and TRBJ2-4, with 9 positions matching TRBD2. CDR1 and CDR2 from the germline V gene are SGDLS and YYNGEE. The junction had 4 bases not matched to a gene; V was cut back by 0 bases and J by 6 bases. This CDR3 is built from 15 residues. CDR3 nucleotide sequence: TGTGCCAGCAGCGTAGGTGGCGGGGGGGGAAACATTCAGTACTTC. It encodes CASSVGGGGGNIQYF.

The chain is built from TRBV30 and TRBJ2-7; D is unclear. This CDR3 has 15 amino acids. The ends were cut back, 0 bases at V and 3 bases at J, with 15 bases in the middle. CDR1 is GTSNPN and CDR2 is SVGIG in the germline V gene (reference sequence). For the CDR3, the DNA is TGTGCCTGGAGTGTACGGCAGGTCAGAAACTACGAGCAGTACTTC. It translates to CAWSVRQVRNYEQYF.

This clonotype was seen only a few times. At one end, the junction sequence differs from germline, possibly due to a read error. The gene calls are TRBV7-7 and TRBJ2-1; possible D gene TRBD2, 5 bases. This CDR3 region has 13 residues. Germline CDR1 SSHAT, CDR2 FNYEAQ (reference sequence). This CDR3 is CASSRKLGAEQFF. The CDR3 DNA reads as TGTGCTAGCAGCCGTAAACTAGGAGCCGAGCAGTTCTTC.

The chain recombines TRBV6-1 with TRBJ2-5, with unresolved D. V was pared by 4 bases and J by 1 base, with 7 bases between. The CDR3 length is 13 residues. Germline CDR1 MNHNS, CDR2 SASEGT. The CDR3 here is CASSATTQETQYF. In nucleotides, the CDR3 is TGTGCCAGCAGTGCTACTACCCAAGAGACCCAGTACTTC.